Following are 4 T cell receptor beta chains from one sample sequenced in a study of vaccination effects on CD4 cells after COVID-19. TCRdb's copy holds only in-frame clones and misses some; the assay was immunoSEQ multiplex PCR. The sample lists 20,000 to 25,000 clones; roughly three quarters were seen once. What these receptors recognize is not known. Viral peptide pool expansion of antigen-specific CD4+ T cells preceded sequencing in the ViraFEST assay. Cultured cells yielded isolated CD4+ T cells after approximately nine days. None of the vaccinated had previously contracted SARS-CoV-2, and their nucleocapsid antibodies tested negative. The sequencing used CD4+ T cells from PBMCs cultured with HCoV-NL63 spike peptides, collected before COVID-19 vaccination. These receptors were obtained from a human donor who received a COVID-19 vaccine.

This clone was recorded only once. The gene calls are TRBV5-4 and TRBJ2-1; 16 positions agree with TRBD2. CDR3 length equals 18 residues. The V gene's germline CDR1 is SGHNT and CDR2 YYREEE (reference sequence). V shed 4 bases and J 9 bases; nucleotides not matched to a gene: 13. The CDR3, as DNA: TGTGCCAGCAGCCGCGGGACTAGCGGGGGGGCCAGGTATGGTGAGCAGTTCTTC. The encoded protein is CASSRGTSGGARYGEQFF.

CDR3 DNA: TGCGCCAGCAGCTTGGATCGACCGGCGGGGGGCTCCTACGAGCAGTACTTC. Translated: CASSLDRPAGGSYEQYF. The V and J genes are TRBV5-1 and TRBJ2-7; 8 bases align to TRBD2. Germline V CDR1 and CDR2: SGHRS, YFSETQ. V dropped 0 bases and J dropped 0; count of bases not matched to a gene: 8. The CDR3 is made up of 17 amino acids.

CDR3 nucleotides: TGCGCCAGCAGCCAAGGCCTGCGGGAGGTAAAGCAGTACTTC. Amino acids: CASSQGLREVKQYF. The chain links TRBV4-1 to TRBJ2-7; 8 bases match TRBD2. The V gene's germline CDR1 is MGHRA and CDR2 YSYEKL. This CDR3 has 14 residues. Trimming at V came to 1 base and at J to 8 bases, leaving 7 bases not matched to a gene.

The chain is built from TRBV27 and TRBJ2-2, with 8 nucleotides matching TRBD1. The CDR3 has 13 amino acids. Germline V gives CDR1 MNHEY, CDR2 SMNVEV (reference sequence). J gave up 5 bases and V 6 bases, and 2 bases lay outside the gene matches. CDR3 bases: TGTGCCAGCAGCACAGGGGGGACCGGGGAGCTGTTTTTT. It specifies CASSTGGTGELFF.